The entry that follows covers one TCR beta chain sequence. This clonotype was observed a handful of times. Its target antigen remains unknown. It has no much larger one-base neighbor in the sample; base qualities were not kept. Sequenced on an Illumina NovaSeq 6000. TCRalpha and TCRbeta cDNA libraries were built by 5'RACE with constant-segment primers, adding sample barcodes and unique molecular identifiers. RNA was extracted from every sample with Trizol reagent. Library amplification was performed in two PCR steps, and a second sample barcode and Illumina TruSeq adapters were introduced in the second step. Sequencing of libraries was performed on an Illumina NovaSeq with 2 x 150 bp paired-end reads. The original pipeline was this. Reads were demultiplexed and collapsed into UMI-guided consensus sequences with migec v1.2.7. Using mixcr v2.1.11, UMI consensuses were aligned to TRA and TRB V and J templates and then assembled into clonotypes. A clonotype was counted as expanded or contracted only if both edgeR and NoisET called the change significant, with noise models trained on biological replicates. For edgeR calls, the thresholds were a false discovery rate-adjusted p below 0.01 and a log2 fold-change of 1. As an exploratory analysis of dynamics, PCA with hierarchical clustering was applied to max-normalized trajectories of the 1000 most abundant clonotypes. Each responding clone was given a CD4 or CD8 phenotype based on the CD4+ and CD8+ repertoires, which had been sequenced separately. Starting from the raw public reads, TCRdb applied fastp trimming at Q25, assembled clones with MiXCR and retained in-frame beta chains. Each entry is one CDR3 protein sequence, shown with its most common DNA and genes. TCRdb, not the original authors, processed these V and J calls. The sample includes 250,000 to 350,000 distinct CDR3 sequences, with just under 20% observed a single time. The ten biggest clones cover about 21% of the sample.

The sample is drawn from a study of T-cell memory formation after mild COVID-19 (dated by TCRdb to about 2021). In the study overall: TCR sequence clusters from the two donors were found to be largely donor specific. T-cell clones expanding and contracting after mild COVID-19 in a couple of donors were tracked by longitudinal TCRalpha and TCRbeta repertoire sequencing. The cohort was made up of two young adult volunteers, one female and one male, who were previously healthy. General study outcomes and caveats: Clones that contracted from day 15 to 85 showed balanced CD4/CD8 phenotypes, whereas a second wave of clones that expanded from day 15 to 37 leaned towards CD4+. Only a couple of mild cases were covered in the study, and larger cohorts including severe cases with pre-infection samples were considered necessary. Whether the second-wave clones peaking on day 37 were SARS-CoV-2 specific was not confirmed. Some responding clones were detected in pre-infection memory, which suggested that pre-existing cross-reactive memory T cells had joined the SARS-CoV-2 response. Contracting CD4+ clones were located mainly in the CM and EM memory subsets, whereas CD8+ clones were found to be enriched in EMRA.

Looking up the germline V gene yields CDR1 LGHNA and CDR2 YSLEER. The V end loses 4 bases and the J end loses 3 bases, and a stretch of 28 bases separates them. From the cysteine up to the phenylalanine, the CDR3 has a length of 19 residues. The sequence is cut down to CDR3 DNA, 57 bases in frame from base 1. Ficoll-Paque density gradient centrifugation was used to isolate PBMCs. This TCR came from a man between 18 and 35 years old who had mild COVID-19 (a few samples of this study predate the infection). The sample titles of this study are shuffled in the database, so cell type and time point are left out; the donor was told from shared clones. The sequenced sample consisted of PBMCs or a T cell subset sorted from them (not recorded which). The chain links TRBV4-3 with TRBJ2-7, with the D gene call left open. This receptor carries the CDR3 CASSLGVSGQSLSVYEQYF. The sequenced DNA: TGCGCCAGCAGCCTCGGAGTATCTGGGCAGAGCCTGAGTGTCTACGAGCAGTACTTC.